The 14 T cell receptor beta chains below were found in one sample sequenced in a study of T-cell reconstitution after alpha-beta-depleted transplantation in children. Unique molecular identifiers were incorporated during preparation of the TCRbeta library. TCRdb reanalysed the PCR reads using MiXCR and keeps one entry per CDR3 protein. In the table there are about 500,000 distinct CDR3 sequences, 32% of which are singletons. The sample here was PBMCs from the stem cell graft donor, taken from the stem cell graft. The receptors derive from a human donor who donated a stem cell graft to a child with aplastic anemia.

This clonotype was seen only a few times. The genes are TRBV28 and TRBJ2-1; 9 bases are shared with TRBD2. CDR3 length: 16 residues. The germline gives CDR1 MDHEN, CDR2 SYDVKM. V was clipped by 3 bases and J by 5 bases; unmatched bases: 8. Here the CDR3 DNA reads TGTGCCAGCAGTTTTCTTTCGGGACTAGCACACAATGAGCAGTTCTTC. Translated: CASSFLSGLAHNEQFF.

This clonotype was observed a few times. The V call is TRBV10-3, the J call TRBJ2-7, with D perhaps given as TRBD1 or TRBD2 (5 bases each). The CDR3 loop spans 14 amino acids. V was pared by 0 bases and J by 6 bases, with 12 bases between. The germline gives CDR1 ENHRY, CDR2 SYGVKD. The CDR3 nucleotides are TGTGCCATCAGTGAGTCGGGGACGTATCTCGAGCAGTACGTC. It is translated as CAISESGTYLEQYV.

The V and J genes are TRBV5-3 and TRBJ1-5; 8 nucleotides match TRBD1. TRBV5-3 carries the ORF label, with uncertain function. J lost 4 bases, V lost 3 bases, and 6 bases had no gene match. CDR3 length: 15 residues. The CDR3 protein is CARSCRGRRNQPQHF. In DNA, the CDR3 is TGTGCCAGAAGCTGCAGGGGGCGCCGGAATCAGCCCCAGCATTTT.

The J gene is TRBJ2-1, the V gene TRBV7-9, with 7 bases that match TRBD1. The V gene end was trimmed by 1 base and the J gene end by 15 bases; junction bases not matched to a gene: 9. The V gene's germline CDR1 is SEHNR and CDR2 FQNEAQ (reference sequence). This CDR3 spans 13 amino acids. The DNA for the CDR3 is TGTGCCAGCAGCTTAGTTAGGGGGCGCCTCGGGTTCTTC. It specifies CASSLVRGRLGFF.

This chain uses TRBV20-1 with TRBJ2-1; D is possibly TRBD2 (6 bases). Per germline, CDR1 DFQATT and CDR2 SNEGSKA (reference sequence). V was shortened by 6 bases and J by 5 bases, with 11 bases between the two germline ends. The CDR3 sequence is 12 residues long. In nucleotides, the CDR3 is TGCAGTGCCCCTTGGAGGGACAATGAGCAGTTCTTC. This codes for CSAPWRDNEQFF.

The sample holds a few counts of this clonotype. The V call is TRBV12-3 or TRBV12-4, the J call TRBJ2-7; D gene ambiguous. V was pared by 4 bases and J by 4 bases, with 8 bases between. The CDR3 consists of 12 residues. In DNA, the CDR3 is TGTGCCAGCAGTTCGAGCTTTTACGAGCAGTACGTC. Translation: CASSSSFYEQYV.

The CDR3 region has the DNA TGTGCCATCAGTATCGCTGAGGTCGAGCAGTACTTC. It yields the protein CAISIAEVEQYF. The chain uses TRBV10-3 and TRBJ2-7, with D unresolved. Germline-derived CDR1 and CDR2 are ENHRY and SYGVKD. There are 12 residues in the CDR3. With 5 bases removed from V and 6 bases from J, the gap between germline ends came to 11 bases.

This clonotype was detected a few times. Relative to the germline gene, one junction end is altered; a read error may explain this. The CDR3 region has the DNA TGTGCCAGCAGCTTGGATTTGCCGGGACAGGGGGCGATCTGCTTC. Translation gives CASSLDLPGQGAICF. The rearrangement joins TRBV7-9 to TRBJ1-2; 12 bases align to TRBD1. Germline V gives CDR1 SEHNR, CDR2 FQNEAQ (reference sequence). This CDR3 spans 15 amino acids.

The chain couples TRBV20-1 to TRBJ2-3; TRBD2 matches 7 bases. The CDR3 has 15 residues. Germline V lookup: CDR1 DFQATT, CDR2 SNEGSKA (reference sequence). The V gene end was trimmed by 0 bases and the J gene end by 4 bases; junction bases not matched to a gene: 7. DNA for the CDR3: TGCAGTGCTAGAGATCTCGGGGGAGGGCCAGATACGCAGTATTTT. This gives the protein CSARDLGGGPDTQYF.

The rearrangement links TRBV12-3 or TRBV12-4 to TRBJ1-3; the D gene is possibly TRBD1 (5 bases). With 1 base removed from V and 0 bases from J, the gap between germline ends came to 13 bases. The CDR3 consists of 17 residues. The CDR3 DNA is TGTGCCAGCAGTTTAGAGGGGCTCAGGGCCTCTGGAAACACCATATATTTT. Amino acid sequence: CASSLEGLRASGNTIYF.

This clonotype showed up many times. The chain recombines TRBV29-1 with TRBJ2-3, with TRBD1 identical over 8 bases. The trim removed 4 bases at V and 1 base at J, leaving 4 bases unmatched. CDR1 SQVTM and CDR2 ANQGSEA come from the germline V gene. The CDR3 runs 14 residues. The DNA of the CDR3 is TGCAGCGTTGGAAGGGGACAGGGCACAGATACGCAGTATTTT. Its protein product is CSVGRGQGTDTQYF.

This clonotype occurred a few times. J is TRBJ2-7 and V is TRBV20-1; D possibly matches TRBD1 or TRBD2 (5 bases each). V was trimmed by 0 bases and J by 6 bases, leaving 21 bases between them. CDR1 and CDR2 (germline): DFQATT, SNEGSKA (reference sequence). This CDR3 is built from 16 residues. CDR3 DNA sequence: TGCAGTGCTAGAGAAGCTAAGGGGCTAGCCGCCAGCGAGCAGTACTTC. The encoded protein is CSAREAKGLAASEQYF.

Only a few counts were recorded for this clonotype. CDR3 bases: TGTGCCAGCAGCTCCAAAGTGACCGGGGAGCTGTTTTTT. It encodes CASSSKVTGELFF. The chain uses TRBV7-3 and TRBJ2-2; D call uncertain. Trimming removed 4 bases from V and 5 bases from J, with 8 bases in between. The CDR3 has 13 residues. Germline V lookup: CDR1 SGHTA, CDR2 FQGTGA.

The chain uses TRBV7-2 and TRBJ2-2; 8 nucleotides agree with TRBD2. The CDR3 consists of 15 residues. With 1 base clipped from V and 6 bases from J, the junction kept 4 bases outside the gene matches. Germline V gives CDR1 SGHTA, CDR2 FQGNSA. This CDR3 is CASSLDPGGAGELFF. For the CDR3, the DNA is TGTGCCAGCAGCTTAGACCCGGGAGGGGCCGGGGAGCTGTTTTTT.